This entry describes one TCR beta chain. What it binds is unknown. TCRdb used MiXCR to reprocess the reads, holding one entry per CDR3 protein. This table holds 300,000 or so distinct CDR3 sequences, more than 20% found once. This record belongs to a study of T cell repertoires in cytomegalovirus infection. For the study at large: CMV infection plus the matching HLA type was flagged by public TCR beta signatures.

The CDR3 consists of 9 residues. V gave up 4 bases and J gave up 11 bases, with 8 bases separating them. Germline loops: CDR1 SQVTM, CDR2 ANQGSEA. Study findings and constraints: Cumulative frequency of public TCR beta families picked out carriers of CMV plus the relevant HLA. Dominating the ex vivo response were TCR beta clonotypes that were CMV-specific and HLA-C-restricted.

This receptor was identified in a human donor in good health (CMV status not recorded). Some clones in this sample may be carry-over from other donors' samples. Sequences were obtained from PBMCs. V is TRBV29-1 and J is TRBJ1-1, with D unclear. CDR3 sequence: CSVAPGAFF. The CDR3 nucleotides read TGCAGCGTTGCCCCAGGCGCTTTCTTT. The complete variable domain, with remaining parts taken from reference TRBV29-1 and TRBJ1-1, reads SAVISQKPSRDICQRGTSLTIQCQVDSQVTMMFWYRQQPGQSLTLIATANQGSEATYESGFVIDKFPISRPNLTFSTLTVSNMSPEDSSIYLCSVAPGAFFGQGTRLTVV.